The 17 T cell receptor beta chains reported below all come from one sample, sequenced in a study of control samples from healthy donors and cancer patients (dated by TCRdb to 2018 to 2020). The protocol used for the library was the immunoSEQ multiplex PCR assay. In TCRdb, the immuneACCESS table is reduced to in-frame sequences with V and J assigned. These tables do not hold every clone; where another copy was compared, an unresolved V gene accounts for under half, and the others remain unexplained. For this sample there are 45,000 to 60,000 clones; about 93% appear just once. Around 3.7% of the sample belongs to the ten largest clones. Material: blood. The receptors shown here come from a young man in good health.

This chain uses TRBV9 with TRBJ2-5; 8 bases align to TRBD1. V shed 3 bases, J shed 0 bases, and the junction held 7 bases outside the gene matches. Germline V lookup: CDR1 SGDLS, CDR2 YYNGEE. This CDR3 region has 16 residues. DNA of the CDR3: TGTGCCAGCAGCGGACAGGGGTTACAGGACCAAGAGACCCAGTACTTC. Protein: CASSGQGLQDQETQYF.

The CDR3 sequence is CAISEALLRGGEQFF. The DNA of the CDR3 is TGTGCCATCAGTGAGGCGTTGCTCCGGGGGGGGGAGCAGTTCTTC. The chain joins TRBV10-3 to TRBJ2-1; TRBD2 aligns across 8 bases. CDR3 length: 15 amino acids. V dropped 2 bases and J dropped 10; count of bases not matched to a gene: 10. Looked up from germline, CDR1 is ENHRY and CDR2 is SYGVKD.

The V and J genes are TRBV6-2 or TRBV6-3 and TRBJ1-5; D is uncertain. The CDR3 is made up of 13 amino acids. Trimming removed 2 bases from V and 4 bases from J, with 6 bases in between. Looked up from germline, CDR1 is MNHEY and CDR2 is SVGEGT. CDR3 residues: CASSYELNQPQHF. The CDR3 nucleotides read TGTGCCAGCAGTTACGAGTTAAATCAGCCCCAGCATTTT.

CDR3 region: CASSQEGHSNTEAFF. The CDR3 DNA is TGTGCCAGCAGCCAAGAGGGACATTCGAACACTGAAGCTTTCTTT. V is TRBV3-1 (or the pseudogene TRBV3-2) and J is TRBJ1-1; D is possibly TRBD1 (6 bases). Germline-derived CDR1 and CDR2 are LGHDT and YNNKEL (reference sequence). The V gene lost 0 bases and the J gene lost 1 base, with 9 bases spanning the gap. This CDR3 spans 15 amino acids.

This clone was observed a handful of times. The J gene is TRBJ1-2, the V gene TRBV7-2; D not resolved. Trimming left V 1 base short and J 4 bases short, with 10 bases between. CDR1 and CDR2 (germline): SGHTA, FQGNSA. The CDR3 spans 14 residues. The CDR3 DNA sequence: TGTGCCAGCAGCTTAGTTGCGGGAGGCTATGGCTACACCTTC. Translated: CASSLVAGGYGYTF.

The sample holds one count of this clone. Germline and junction disagree at one end, which may indicate a read error. The chain combines TRBV7-8 with TRBJ1-5, with D tentatively TRBD1 (5 bases). The CDR3 length is 14 residues. CDR1 is SGHVS and CDR2 is FQNEAQ in the germline V gene. CDR3 DNA sequence: TGTGCCAGCAGCCCCGGTCTGGGGAGAGGGGTTGCGGCGTTT. Its protein is CASSPGLGRGVAAF.

CDR3 coding DNA: TGTGCCAGCAGTCAGGGGGTCGATCAGCCCCAGCATTTT. Its protein product is CASSQGVDQPQHF. The V call is TRBV6-5, the J call TRBJ1-5, with 7 bases matching TRBD1. The trim removed 5 bases at V and 5 bases at J, leaving 3 bases unmatched. The CDR3 is made up of 13 amino acids. CDR1 is MNHEY and CDR2 is SVGAGI in the germline V gene.

The chain recombines TRBV7-9 with TRBJ2-3; the D gene is possibly TRBD2 (7 bases). Per germline, CDR1 SEHNR and CDR2 FQNEAQ (reference sequence). The V end was cut by 4 bases, the J end by 1 base, with 18 bases between. This CDR3 spans 17 amino acids. The CDR3 is CASSWPGGQSRTDTQYF. CDR3 DNA sequence: TGTGCCAGCAGCTGGCCGGGGGGCCAATCGCGCACAGATACGCAGTATTTT.

This clone occurred once. V and J are TRBV19 and TRBJ2-1; TRBD2 matches at 7 bases. V gave up 3 bases and J gave up 2 bases; unmatched junction bases: 7. This CDR3 contains 16 residues. The germline gives CDR1 LNHDA, CDR2 SQIVND (reference sequence). The CDR3 sequence: CASSMVSSGPYNEQFF. The DNA of the CDR3 is TGTGCCAGTAGTATGGTGTCTAGCGGACCCTACAATGAGCAGTTCTTC. Drawing the rest from reference TRBV19 and TRBJ2-1, the complete variable domain is DGGITQSPKYLFRKEGQNVTLSCEQNLNHDAMYWYRQDPGQGLRLIYYSQIVNDFQKGDIAEGYSVSREKKESFPLTVTSAQKNPTAFYLCASSMVSSGPYNEQFFGPGTRLTVL.

The gene calls are TRBV11-2 and TRBJ2-1; 11 nucleotides line up with TRBD1. Germline values: CDR1 SGHAT, CDR2 FQNNGV. The CDR3 runs to 17 residues. The J segment lost 6 bases and the V segment lost 0 bases, leaving 7 bases of the junction unmatched. The CDR3 DNA follows: TGTGCCAGCAGCTTAGATCGTAGGACAGGGGGCATCAATGAGCAGTTCTTC. The encoded protein is CASSLDRRTGGINEQFF.

The gene calls are TRBV7-9 and TRBJ1-1, with D possibly TRBD1 on 6 matching bases. The germline V gene has CDR1 SEHNR and CDR2 FQNEAQ (reference sequence). The CDR3 sequence is 14 residues long. Trimming stripped 1 base from V and 0 bases from J, with 6 bases between. CDR3: CASSLGQVNTEAFF. In DNA, the CDR3 is TGTGCCAGCAGCTTAGGACAGGTGAACACTGAAGCTTTCTTT.

The V gene is TRBV4-2, the J gene TRBJ2-6; D is perhaps TRBD1 or TRBD2 (5 bases each). The CDR3 is 17 amino acids. With 0 bases removed from V and 2 bases from J, the gap between germline ends came to 11 bases. The germline CDR1 and CDR2 sequences are LGHNA and YNFKEQ. Here the CDR3 DNA reads TGTGCCAGCAGCCAAGATCGTGGGGGAACTGGGGCCAACGTCCTGACTTTC. Protein: CASSQDRGGTGANVLTF.

The chain has TRBV6-6 and TRBJ1-1; D is possibly TRBD1 (6 bases). The ends were cut back, 6 bases at V and 1 base at J, with 12 bases in the middle. The length of the CDR3 is 14 residues. The V gene's germline CDR1 is MNHNY and CDR2 SVGAGI (reference sequence). The CDR3 DNA follows: TGTGCCAGCAGCCAACAGGGTCCGAACACTGAAGCTTTCTTT. Translated: CASSQQGPNTEAFF.

The chain links TRBV5-6 to TRBJ1-5, with no clear D. Looked up from germline, CDR1 is SGHDT and CDR2 is YYEEEE. V was clipped by 3 bases and J by 0 bases, with 10 bases between them. CDR3 length: 15 amino acids. This chain's CDR3 is CASSSGVYSNQPQHF. In nucleotides, the CDR3 is TGTGCCAGCAGCTCCGGGGTCTATAGCAATCAGCCCCAGCATTTT.

This sequence joins TRBV7-3 and TRBJ2-1, with D possibly being TRBD1 (6 bases). CDR3 size: 14 residues. CDR1 and CDR2 from the germline V gene are SGHTA and FQGTGA. The V end lost 5 bases, the J end lost 7 bases, and 15 bases lay between the germline ends. The CDR3 sequence: CASSLEGVGNEQFF. The CDR3, as DNA: TGTGCCAGCAGCCTCGAGGGGGTTGGGAATGAGCAGTTCTTC.

The rearrangement joins TRBV5-6 to TRBJ2-5, with 12 bases that match TRBD1. The V segment lost 3 bases and the J segment 4 bases; nucleotides outside the gene matches: 1. The germline CDR1 and CDR2 sequences are SGHDT and YYEEEE. The CDR3 has 14 amino acids. CDR3 DNA: TGTGCCAGCAGCTGGGACAGGGGGCGAGAGACCCAGTACTTC. Residues: CASSWDRGRETQYF. The full variable domain, in which reference TRBV5-6 and TRBJ2-5 provide the parts outside the CDR3, is DAGVTQSPTHLIKTRGQQVTLRCSPKSGHDTVSWYQQALGQGPQFIFQYYEEEERQRGNFPDRFSGHQFPNYSSELNVNALLLGDSALYLCASSWDRGRETQYFGPGTRLLVL.

The chain recombines TRBV24-1 with TRBJ1-1, with D possibly being TRBD1 (5 bases). Germline values: CDR1 KGHDR, CDR2 SFDVKD. The CDR3 sequence is 13 residues long. V was trimmed by 9 bases and J by 0 bases, leaving 10 bases between them. CDR3 nucleotides: TGTGCCACCTCGGGGCAGATGAACACTGAAGCTTTCTTT. Translation: CATSGQMNTEAFF.